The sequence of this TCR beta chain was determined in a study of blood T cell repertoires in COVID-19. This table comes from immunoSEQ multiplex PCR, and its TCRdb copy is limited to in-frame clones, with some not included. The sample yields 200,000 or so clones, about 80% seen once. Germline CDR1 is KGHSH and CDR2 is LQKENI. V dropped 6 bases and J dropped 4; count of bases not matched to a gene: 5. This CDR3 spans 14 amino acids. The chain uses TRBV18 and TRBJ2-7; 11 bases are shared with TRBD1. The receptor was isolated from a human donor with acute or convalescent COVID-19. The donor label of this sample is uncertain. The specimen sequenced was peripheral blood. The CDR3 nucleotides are TGTGCCAGCTCGAGGACAGGGGGCGTGTACGAGCAGTACTTC. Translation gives CASSRTGGVYEQYF.